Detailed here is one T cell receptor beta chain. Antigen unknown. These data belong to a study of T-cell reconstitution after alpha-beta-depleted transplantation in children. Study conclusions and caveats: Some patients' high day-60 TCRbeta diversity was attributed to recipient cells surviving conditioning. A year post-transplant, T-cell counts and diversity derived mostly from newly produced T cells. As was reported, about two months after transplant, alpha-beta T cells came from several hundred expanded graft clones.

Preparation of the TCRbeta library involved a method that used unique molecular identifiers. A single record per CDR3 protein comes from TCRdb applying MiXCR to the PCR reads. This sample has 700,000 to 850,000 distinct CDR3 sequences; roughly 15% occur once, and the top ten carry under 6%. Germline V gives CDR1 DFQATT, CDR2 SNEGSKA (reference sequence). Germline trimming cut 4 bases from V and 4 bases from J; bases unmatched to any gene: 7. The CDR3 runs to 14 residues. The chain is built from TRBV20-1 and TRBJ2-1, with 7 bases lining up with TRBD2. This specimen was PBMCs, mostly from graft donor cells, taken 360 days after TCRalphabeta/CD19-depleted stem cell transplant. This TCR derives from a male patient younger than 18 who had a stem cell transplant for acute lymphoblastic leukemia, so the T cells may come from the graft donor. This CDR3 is CSANRDYLYNEQFF. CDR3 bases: TGCAGTGCTAACCGGGACTACTTATACAATGAGCAGTTCTTC.